This T cell receptor beta chain was retrieved from a study of blood T cell repertoires in COVID-19. Overall study context: Sites in the United States, Italy and Spain provided acute and convalescent COVID-19 samples. Nucleic acid was either cDNA or gDNA, and it came from T cells, B-cell-depleted T cells, or PBMCs.

Deletions cut 1 base from V and 1 base from J, with 4 bases between. The CDR3 consists of 13 residues. Looked up from germline, CDR1 is SGHAT and CDR2 is FQNNGV. Original analysis: Reference gene primer amplification yielded estimated nucleated cell counts. TCRdb keeps only in-frame clones here, not all; method: immunoSEQ multiplex PCR. V and J calls and clone size follow that table, whereas D and trimming were derived from the DNA. The sample has 650,000 to 800,000 clones, over 80% seen once. Source material: peripheral blood. The rearrangement uses TRBV11-2 and TRBJ1-1; D remains unclear. The TCR comes from a woman aged 18-35 years with acute or convalescent COVID-19. The CDR3 nucleotides are TGTGCCAGCAGCTTAGGCGGGAACACTGAAGCTTTCTTT. Its translation: CASSLGGNTEAFF.